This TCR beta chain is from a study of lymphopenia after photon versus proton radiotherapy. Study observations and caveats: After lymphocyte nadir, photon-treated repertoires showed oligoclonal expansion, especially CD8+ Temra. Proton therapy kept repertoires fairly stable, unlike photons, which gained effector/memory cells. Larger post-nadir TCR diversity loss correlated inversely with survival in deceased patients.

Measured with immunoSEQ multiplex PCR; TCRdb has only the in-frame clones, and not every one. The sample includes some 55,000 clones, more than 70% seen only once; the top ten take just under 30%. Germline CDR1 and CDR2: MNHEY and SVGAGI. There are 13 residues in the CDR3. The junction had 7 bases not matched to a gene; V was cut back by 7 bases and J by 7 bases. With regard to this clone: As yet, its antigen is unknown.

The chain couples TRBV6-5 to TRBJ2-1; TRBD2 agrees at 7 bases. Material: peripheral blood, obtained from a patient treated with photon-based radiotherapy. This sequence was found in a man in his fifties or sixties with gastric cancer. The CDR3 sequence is CASNGLVGNEQFF. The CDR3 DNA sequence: TGTGCCAGCAACGGACTAGTCGGGAATGAGCAGTTCTTC.